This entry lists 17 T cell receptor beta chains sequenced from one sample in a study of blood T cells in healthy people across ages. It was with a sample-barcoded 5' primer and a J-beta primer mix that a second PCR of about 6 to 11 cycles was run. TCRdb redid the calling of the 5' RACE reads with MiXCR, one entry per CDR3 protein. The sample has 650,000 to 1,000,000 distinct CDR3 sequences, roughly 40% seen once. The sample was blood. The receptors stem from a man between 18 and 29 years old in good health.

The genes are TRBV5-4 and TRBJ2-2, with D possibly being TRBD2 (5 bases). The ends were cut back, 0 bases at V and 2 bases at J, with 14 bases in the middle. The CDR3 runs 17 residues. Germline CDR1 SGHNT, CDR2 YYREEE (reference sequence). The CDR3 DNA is TGTGCCAGCAGCTTGGATAGGGCTAGCTCCAACACCGGGGAGCTGTTTTTT. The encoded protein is CASSLDRASSNTGELFF.

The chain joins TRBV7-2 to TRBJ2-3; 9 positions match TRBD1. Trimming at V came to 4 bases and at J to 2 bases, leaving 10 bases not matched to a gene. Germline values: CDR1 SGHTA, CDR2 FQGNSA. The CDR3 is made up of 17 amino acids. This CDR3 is CASSSRVTGGSTDTQYF. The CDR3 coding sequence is TGTGCCAGCAGCTCCAGGGTAACAGGGGGCTCCACAGATACGCAGTATTTT. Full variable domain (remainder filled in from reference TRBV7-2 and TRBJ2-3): GAGVSQSPSNKVTEKGKDVELRCDPISGHTALYWYRQSLGQGLEFLIYFQGNSAPDKSGLPSDRFSAERTGGSVSTLTIQRTQQEDSAVYLCASSSRVTGGSTDTQYFGPGTRLTVL.

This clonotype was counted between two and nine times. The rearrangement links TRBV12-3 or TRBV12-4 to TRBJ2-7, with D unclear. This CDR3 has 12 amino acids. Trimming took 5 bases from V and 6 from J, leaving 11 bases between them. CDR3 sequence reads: CASSLLPSEQYF. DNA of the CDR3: TGTGCCAGCAGTCTACTACCGAGCGAGCAGTACTTC.

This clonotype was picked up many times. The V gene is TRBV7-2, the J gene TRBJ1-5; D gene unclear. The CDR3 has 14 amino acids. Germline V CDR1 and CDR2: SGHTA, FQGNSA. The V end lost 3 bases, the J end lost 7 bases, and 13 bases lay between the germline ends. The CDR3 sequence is CASSLAGGKQPQHF. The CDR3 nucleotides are TGTGCCAGCAGCTTGGCAGGAGGGAAACAGCCCCAGCATTTT.

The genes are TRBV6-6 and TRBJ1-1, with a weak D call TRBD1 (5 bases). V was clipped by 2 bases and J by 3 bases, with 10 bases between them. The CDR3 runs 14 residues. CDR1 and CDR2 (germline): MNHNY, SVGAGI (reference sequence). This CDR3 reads CASSYRQGHTEAFF. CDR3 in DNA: TGTGCCAGCAGTTACCGGCAGGGTCACACTGAAGCTTTCTTT.

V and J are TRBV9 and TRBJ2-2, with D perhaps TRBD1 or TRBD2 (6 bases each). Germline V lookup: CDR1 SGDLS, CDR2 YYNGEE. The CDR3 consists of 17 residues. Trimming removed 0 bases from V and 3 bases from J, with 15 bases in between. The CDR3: CASSVVGVRGDTGELFF. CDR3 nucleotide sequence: TGTGCCAGCAGCGTAGTTGGTGTAAGGGGGGACACCGGGGAGCTGTTTTTT.

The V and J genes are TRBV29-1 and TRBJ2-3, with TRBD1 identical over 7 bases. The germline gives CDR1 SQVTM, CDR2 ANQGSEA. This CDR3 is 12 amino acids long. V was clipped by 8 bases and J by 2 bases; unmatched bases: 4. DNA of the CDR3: TGCAGCTTGGGACAGAACACAGATACGCAGTATTTT. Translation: CSLGQNTDTQYF.

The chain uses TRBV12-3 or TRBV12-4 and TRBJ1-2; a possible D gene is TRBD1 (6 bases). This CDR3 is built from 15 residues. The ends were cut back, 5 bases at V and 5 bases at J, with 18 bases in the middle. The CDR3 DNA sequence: TGTGCCAGCAGTCCCCGGACAGTGGTGAGGTATGGCTACACCTTC. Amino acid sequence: CASSPRTVVRYGYTF.

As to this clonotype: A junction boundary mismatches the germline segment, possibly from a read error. CDR3 sequence (DNA): TGTGCCAGCAGCACTCTAGCGGGGACAGATATGCAGTATTTT. Its protein is CASSTLAGTDMQYF. The chain couples TRBV7-3 to TRBJ2-3, with TRBD2 matching 9 bases. In germline, CDR1 is SGHTA, CDR2 FQGTGA. This CDR3 is 14 amino acids long.

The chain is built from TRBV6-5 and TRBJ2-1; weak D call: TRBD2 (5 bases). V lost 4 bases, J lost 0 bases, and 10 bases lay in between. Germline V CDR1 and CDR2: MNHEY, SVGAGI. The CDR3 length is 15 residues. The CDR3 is CASSSSGNSYNEQFF. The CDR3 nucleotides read TGTGCCAGCAGTTCCTCGGGGAACTCCTACAATGAGCAGTTCTTC.

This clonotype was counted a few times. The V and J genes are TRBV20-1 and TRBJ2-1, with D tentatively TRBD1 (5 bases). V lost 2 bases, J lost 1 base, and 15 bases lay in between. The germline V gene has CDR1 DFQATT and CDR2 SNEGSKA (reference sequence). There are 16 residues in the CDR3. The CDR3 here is CSARPLDRTSYNEQFF. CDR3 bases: TGCAGTGCTAGACCTCTAGACAGAACTTCCTACAATGAGCAGTTCTTC.

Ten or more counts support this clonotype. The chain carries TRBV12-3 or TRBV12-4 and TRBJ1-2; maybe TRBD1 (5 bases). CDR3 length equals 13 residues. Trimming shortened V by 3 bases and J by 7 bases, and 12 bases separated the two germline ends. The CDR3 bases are TGTGCCAGCAGTTTCCAGGGTTCCGCTGGCTACACCTTC. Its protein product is CASSFQGSAGYTF.

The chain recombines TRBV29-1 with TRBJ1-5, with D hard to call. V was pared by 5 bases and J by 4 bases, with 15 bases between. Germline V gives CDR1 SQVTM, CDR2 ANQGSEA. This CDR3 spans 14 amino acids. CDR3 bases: TGCAGCGTTCAGGTAGGAGGGAGGAATCAGCCCCAGCATTTT. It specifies CSVQVGGRNQPQHF.

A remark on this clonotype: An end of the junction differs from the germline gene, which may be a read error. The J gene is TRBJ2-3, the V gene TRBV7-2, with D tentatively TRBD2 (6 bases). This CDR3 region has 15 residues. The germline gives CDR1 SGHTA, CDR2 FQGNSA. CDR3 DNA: TGTGCCAGCAGCTTCGGCGGGACCCCCACAAATACGCAGTATTTT. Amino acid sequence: CASSFGGTPTNTQYF.

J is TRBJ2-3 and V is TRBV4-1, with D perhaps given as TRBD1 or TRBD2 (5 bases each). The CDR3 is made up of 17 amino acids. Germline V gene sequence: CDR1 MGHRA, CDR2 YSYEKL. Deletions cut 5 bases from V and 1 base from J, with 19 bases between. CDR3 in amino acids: CASSYTNSLGGTDTQYF. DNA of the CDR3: TGCGCCAGCAGCTATACAAATTCGTTGGGGGGCACAGATACGCAGTATTTT.

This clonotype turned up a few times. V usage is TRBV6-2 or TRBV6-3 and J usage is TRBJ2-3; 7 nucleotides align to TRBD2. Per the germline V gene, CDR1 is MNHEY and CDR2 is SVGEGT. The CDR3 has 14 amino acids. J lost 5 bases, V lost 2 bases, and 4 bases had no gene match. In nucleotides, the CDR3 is TGTGCCAGCAGTTACGAGTGGGGGGGAGATACGCAGTATTTT. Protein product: CASSYEWGGDTQYF.

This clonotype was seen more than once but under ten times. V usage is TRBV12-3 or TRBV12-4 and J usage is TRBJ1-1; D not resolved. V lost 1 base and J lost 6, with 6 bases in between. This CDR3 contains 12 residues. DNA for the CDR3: TGTGCCAGCAGTTTAGGGGAGGCTGAAGCTTTCTTT. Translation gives CASSLGEAEAFF.